The T cell receptor beta chain under discussion was sequenced for a study of cytomegalovirus exposure and HLA in healthy donors. Across the study: Clustering assigned roughly 81% of the roughly 400 genotyped donors to the Caucasian-associated ancestry cluster. Study-wide results and caveats: In vitro confirmation showed a few CMV-associated chains to be CMV antigen specific. Most of the CMV-associated TCR beta chains (in a later analysis) appeared to be HLA-restricted. One variant, a missense change in DCLRE1C, was linked in a later analysis to TCR beta V- and J-gene trimming.

This CDR3 spans 15 amino acids. Germline lookup yields CDR1 LGHNA and CDR2 YSLEER. The trim removed 4 bases at V and 5 bases at J, leaving 8 bases unmatched. A remark on this clone: The antigen is unknown.

PCR was performed using 60 Vbeta and 13 Jbeta primers. Only in-frame clones appear in the TCRdb table, and some are missing; sequencing was by immunoSEQ multiplex PCR. This table holds approximately 150,000 clones, more than 80% found once. The rearrangement joins TRBV4-3 to TRBJ1-1; 9 nucleotides align to TRBD1. The sequenced sample consisted of PBMCs. This TCR was recovered from a woman aged 30 to 39 in good health and CMV-seropositive. In nucleotides, the CDR3 is TGCGCCAGCAGCCGCTCCGGGACAGGGTGGACTGAAGCTTTCTTT. It translates to CASSRSGTGWTEAFF.